The 18 T cell receptor beta chains listed next were all sequenced from one sample in a study of vaccination effects on CD4 cells after COVID-19. Only in-frame clones appear in the TCRdb table, and some are missing; sequencing was by immunoSEQ multiplex PCR. The sample records tens of thousands of clones, roughly three quarters being singletons. Peptide-pool stimulation followed by sequencing identified expanded antigen-specific CD4+ clonotypes in the ViraFEST assay. The authors isolated CD4+ T cells after roughly eleven days of culture. Nucleocapsid antibodies stayed negative before and after vaccination, showing no earlier SARS-CoV-2 infection. Their cognate antigens are unknown. The sequenced sample was CD4+ T cells from PBMCs cultured with HCoV-NL63 spike peptides, obtained before COVID-19 vaccination. These receptors came from a human donor who received a COVID-19 vaccine.

The chain is built from TRBV9 and TRBJ1-2; D is unresolved. The CDR3 is 15 residues long. Germline CDR1 SGDLS, CDR2 YYNGEE. V was trimmed by 0 bases and J by 4 bases, leaving 13 bases between them. This CDR3 is CASSVGPGTTYGYTF. In nucleotides, the CDR3 is TGTGCCAGCAGCGTAGGTCCAGGAACTACCTATGGCTACACCTTC.

The chain couples TRBV28 to TRBJ2-5, with 10 bases lining up with TRBD2. This CDR3 has 16 residues. Germline CDR1 reads MDHEN; CDR2 reads SYDVKM. The V and J ends lost 5 bases and 4 bases, in that order; junction bases with no gene match: 10. DNA for the CDR3: TGTGCCAGCAGTGTCACGGGACTAGCGCTTGTAGAGACCCAGTACTTC. This gives the protein CASSVTGLALVETQYF.

The chain recombines TRBV18 with TRBJ2-1; 8 nucleotides align to TRBD1. The CDR3 is made up of 15 amino acids. Germline CDR1 reads KGHSH; CDR2 reads LQKENI. V trimming: 3 bases; J trimming: 2 bases; junction bases outside the gene matches: 3. CDR3 in amino acids: CASSPGQGTYNEQFF. CDR3 nucleotides: TGTGCCAGCTCACCCGGACAGGGCACCTACAATGAGCAGTTCTTC.

CDR3 nucleotide sequence: TGTGCCAGCAGCGTAGGGGCCACAGATACGCAGTATTTT. It specifies CASSVGATDTQYF. The genes are TRBV9 and TRBJ2-3; D is uncertain. CDR1 SGDLS and CDR2 YYNGEE come from the germline V gene. This CDR3 has 13 amino acids. V was pared by 0 bases and J by 2 bases, with 4 bases between.

V is TRBV5-5 and J is TRBJ2-5, with a tentative D call TRBD1 (7 bases). Germline loops: CDR1 SGHKS, CDR2 YYEKEE (reference sequence). The V gene lost 4 bases and the J gene lost 2 bases, with 15 bases spanning the gap. This CDR3 comprises 15 residues. CDR3 in amino acids: CASSLRGTEQETQYF. DNA for the CDR3: TGTGCCAGCAGCCTACGGGGGACAGAACAAGAGACCCAGTACTTC.

The chain has TRBV3-1 (or the pseudogene TRBV3-2) and TRBJ1-1; perhaps TRBD1 as D (5 bases). This CDR3 comprises 14 residues. CDR1 and CDR2 from the germline V gene are LGHDT and YNNKEL (reference sequence). V lost 3 bases and J 1 base, leaving 9 bases between the germline ends. CDR3 sequence: CASSHRGANTEAFF. In nucleotides, the CDR3 is TGTGCCAGCAGCCACCGCGGGGCGAACACTGAAGCTTTCTTT.

J is TRBJ1-4 and V is TRBV29-1; TRBD1 might be the D (6 bases). Trimming pared 6 bases from V and 8 bases from J, leaving 16 bases between. Germline-derived CDR1 and CDR2 are SQVTM and ANQGSEA. CDR3 size: 13 residues. The CDR3 DNA reads TGCAGCGTCGTACAGGGTTTTCGAGAAAAACTGTTTTTT. Translated: CSVVQGFREKLFF.

In this sample, this clone turned up a few times. The chain couples TRBV2 to TRBJ2-2, with a weak D call TRBD2 (7 bases). The V gene's germline CDR1 is SNHLY and CDR2 FYNNEI. The CDR3 extends over 13 amino acids. Trimming removed 6 bases at V and 7 bases at J, with 12 bases between. This CDR3 is CASRGGANGELFF. CDR3 bases: TGTGCCAGCAGAGGGGGGGCGAACGGGGAGCTGTTTTTT.

Only a few counts were recorded for this clone. This chain joins TRBV9 and TRBJ2-4; possibly TRBD1 for D (9 bases). CDR3 size: 15 residues. Trimming stripped 4 bases from V and 6 bases from J, with 17 bases between. Germline CDR1 SGDLS, CDR2 YYNGEE. Here the CDR3 reads CASSPGGDRANIQYF. CDR3 bases: TGTGCCAGCAGCCCGGGAGGGGACAGGGCAAACATTCAGTACTTC.

V is TRBV28 and J is TRBJ1-1, with 7 positions matching TRBD1. Trimming at V came to 2 bases and at J to 6 bases, leaving 3 bases not matched to a gene. CDR1 and CDR2 (germline): MDHEN, SYDVKM. CDR3 length: 13 residues. CDR3 in DNA: TGTGCCAGCAGTTTACCAGGGGGATCTGAAGCTTTCTTT. Translating gives CASSLPGGSEAFF.

The rearrangement joins TRBV30 to TRBJ1-1, with 8 bases that match TRBD1. The junction had 17 bases not matched to a gene; V was cut back by 4 bases and J by 10 bases. There are 15 residues in the CDR3. Germline V lookup: CDR1 GTSNPN, CDR2 SVGIG (reference sequence). CDR3 in amino acids: CAWKGSGPRQGRAFF. The CDR3 coding sequence is TGTGCCTGGAAGGGTTCTGGACCGCGACAGGGGAGAGCTTTCTTT.

The rearrangement joins TRBV6-2 or TRBV6-3 to TRBJ2-1; 13 bases align to TRBD2. V shed 2 bases, J shed 10 bases, and the junction held 14 bases outside the gene matches. The germline CDR1 and CDR2 sequences are MNHEY and SVGEGT. This CDR3 contains 18 residues. CDR3 sequence: CASSYPLSLAGGPEEQFF. CDR3 coding DNA: TGTGCCAGCAGTTACCCACTTTCACTAGCGGGGGGGCCAGAAGAGCAGTTCTTC.

The J gene is TRBJ2-7, the V gene TRBV2, with 10 bases matching TRBD1. CDR3 length: 14 amino acids. V lost 6 bases and J lost 5; bases outside the gene matches: 7. CDR1 and CDR2 from the germline V gene are SNHLY and FYNNEI. The CDR3 here is CASRGDRGLDEQYV. Here the CDR3 DNA reads TGTGCCAGCAGGGGGGACAGGGGCCTGGACGAGCAGTACGTC.

The rearrangement links TRBV5-1 to TRBJ2-1; D ambiguous. Trimming removed 2 bases at V and 6 bases at J, with 21 bases between. Germline V lookup: CDR1 SGHRS, CDR2 YFSETQ. This CDR3 is built from 17 residues. CDR3: CASSFFSLPRVTNEQFF. CDR3 bases: TGCGCCAGCAGCTTTTTCTCCTTACCCCGGGTGACCAATGAGCAGTTCTTC.

The CDR3 DNA follows: TGTGCCAGCAGTCGGGACAGGGGGCATGAGCAGTTCTTC. Its translation: CASSRDRGHEQFF. This sequence joins TRBV6-5 and TRBJ2-1; 12 bases map to TRBD1. This CDR3 spans 13 amino acids. The germline CDR1 and CDR2 sequences are MNHEY and SVGAGI. J gave up 8 bases and V 5 bases, and 1 base lay outside the gene matches.

This clone has a handful of counts. The V gene is TRBV2, the J gene TRBJ2-1, with D possibly matching TRBD2 (6 bases). The V end lost 3 bases, the J end lost 4 bases, and 10 bases lay between the germline ends. Germline loops: CDR1 SNHLY, CDR2 FYNNEI. This CDR3 has 14 amino acids. The CDR3 nucleotides are TGTGCCAGCAGTGACGGCGGGGCGTACAATGAGCAGTTCTTC. Its protein product is CASSDGGAYNEQFF.

The chain uses TRBV12-5 and TRBJ2-2; D is perhaps TRBD1 or TRBD2 (7 bases each). Germline V CDR1 and CDR2: LGHNT, FRNRAP. V dropped 5 bases and J dropped 6 bases, with 19 bases sitting between them. The CDR3 has 16 residues. CDR3 in DNA: TGTGCTAGTGGTGGCCCAGGGGGGGTTTCATCCGGGGAGCTGTTTTTT. Translating it yields CASGGPGGVSSGELFF.

A single count supports this clone. V gene TRBV6-5 combines with J gene TRBJ1-2; the match to TRBD1 covers 7 bases. This CDR3 has 15 residues. Trimming at V came to 6 bases and at J to 0 bases, leaving 7 bases not matched to a gene. The germline gives CDR1 MNHEY, CDR2 SVGAGI. This CDR3 is CASSYDRVANYGYTF. The CDR3, as DNA: TGTGCCAGCAGCTACGACAGGGTAGCTAACTATGGCTACACCTTC.